This T cell receptor beta chain comes out of a study of T cells in Graves' hyperthyroidism and ophthalmopathy. Trimming took 4 bases from V and 3 from J; bases not matched to a gene: 10. There are 16 residues in the CDR3. Germline-derived CDR1 and CDR2 are SGHAT and FQDESV (reference sequence). The investigators amplified TCR beta CDR3 regions from RNA transcripts. A first-round RT-PCR of the TCR CDR3 used the HTBI primer set. TCRdb re-called the multiplex PCR reads through MiXCR, storing one row per CDR3 protein. The sample records around 700,000 distinct CDR3 sequences, under 20% being singletons. Recently diagnosed hyperthyroidism of less than 2 months' duration affected patients aged 18 to 65. This clonotype came up many times.

Material: blood. The sequence was collected from a woman between 45 and 65 years old with Graves' hyperthyroidism that later progressed to Graves' ophthalmopathy. The chain uses TRBV11-1 and TRBJ2-5; 8 bases map to TRBD1. The CDR3 DNA reads TGTGCCAGCAGCTCCCGGACAGGGTCGGTTAAAGAGACCCAGTACTTC. Its protein product is CASSSRTGSVKETQYF.